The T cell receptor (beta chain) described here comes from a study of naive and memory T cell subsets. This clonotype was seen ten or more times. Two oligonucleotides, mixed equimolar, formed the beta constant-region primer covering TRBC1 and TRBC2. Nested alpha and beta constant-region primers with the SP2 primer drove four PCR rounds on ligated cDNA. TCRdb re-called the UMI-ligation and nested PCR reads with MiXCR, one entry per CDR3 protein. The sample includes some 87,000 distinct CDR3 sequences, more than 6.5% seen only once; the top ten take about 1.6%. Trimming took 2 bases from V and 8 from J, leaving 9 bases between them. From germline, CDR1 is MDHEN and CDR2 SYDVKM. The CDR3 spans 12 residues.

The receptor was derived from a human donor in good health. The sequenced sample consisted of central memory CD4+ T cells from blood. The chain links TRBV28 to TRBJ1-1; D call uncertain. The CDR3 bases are TGTGCCAGCAGTTTAGATCCGCGAGAAGCTTTCTTT. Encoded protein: CASSLDPREAFF.